Listed here are 6 T cell receptor beta chains from one sample, sequenced in a study of technical replicates of blood from several donors. Libraries were prepared by immunoSEQ multiplex PCR; TCRdb keeps only in-frame clonotypes and omits some of them. The sample has more than 80,000 clones; about 96% are singletons. The sample consisted of T cells isolated from PBMCs. These TCRs come from a human donor in good health.

The chain recombines TRBV6-4 with TRBJ1-2; D perhaps matches TRBD1 (6 bases). CDR1 is MRHNA, CDR2 SNTAGT, per germline. Deletions cut 6 bases from V and 2 bases from J, with 16 bases between. The CDR3 is 15 amino acids. The CDR3 sequence is CASSPTGTRNYGYTF. The DNA for the CDR3 is TGTGCCAGCAGCCCGACAGGAACTCGAAACTATGGCTACACCTTC.

This clone was detected only once. This chain joins TRBV6-1 and TRBJ1-1; 10 bases line up with TRBD1. The V gene end was trimmed by 6 bases and the J gene end by 3 bases; junction bases not matched to a gene: 7. CDR1 and CDR2 from the germline V gene are MNHNS and SASEGT. The CDR3 loop spans 15 amino acids. The CDR3, as DNA: TGTGCCAGCAGAGACAGGGGGCTGGCGGACACTGAAGCTTTCTTT. Its protein product is CASRDRGLADTEAFF.

A remark on this clone: This CDR3 is also generated by other DNA sequences in the sample. V and J are TRBV6-5 and TRBJ1-1; D ambiguous. Germline-derived CDR1 and CDR2 are MNHEY and SVGAGI. CDR3 length: 14 residues. V was clipped by 0 bases and J by 4 bases, with 9 bases between them. The CDR3 loop reads CASSYSRVGTEAFF. CDR3 nucleotide sequence: TGTGCCAGCAGTTACTCTCGGGTAGGCACTGAAGCTTTCTTT.

The chain carries TRBV27 and TRBJ1-5; TRBD1 agrees at 12 bases. Trimming at V came to 5 bases and at J to 5 bases, leaving 1 base not matched to a gene. In germline, CDR1 is MNHEY, CDR2 SMNVEV (reference sequence). This CDR3 has 14 amino acids. The CDR3 protein is CASSGTGGYQPQHF. For the CDR3, the DNA is TGTGCCAGCAGTGGGACAGGGGGCTATCAGCCCCAGCATTTT.

V and J are TRBV5-1 and TRBJ2-2, with 9 bases identical to TRBD1. Germline V lookup: CDR1 SGHRS, CDR2 YFSETQ. The CDR3 length is 16 residues. After removal of 0 bases from V and 6 bases from J, the junction contained 6 bases not matched to a gene. Written as DNA, the CDR3 is TGCGCCAGCAGCTTGGACGGGACAGGGTTGGCCGGGGAGCTGTTTTTT. Protein: CASSLDGTGLAGELFF.

V usage is TRBV7-9 and J usage is TRBJ2-3; 9 bases are a match to TRBD1. The V and J ends lost 1 base and 3 bases, in that order; junction bases with no gene match: 2. CDR1 is SEHNR, CDR2 FQNEAQ, per germline (reference sequence). The CDR3 extends over 15 amino acids. This chain's CDR3 is CASSLGTGETDTQYF. The CDR3 DNA follows: TGTGCCAGCAGCTTAGGGACAGGGGAAACAGATACGCAGTATTTT.